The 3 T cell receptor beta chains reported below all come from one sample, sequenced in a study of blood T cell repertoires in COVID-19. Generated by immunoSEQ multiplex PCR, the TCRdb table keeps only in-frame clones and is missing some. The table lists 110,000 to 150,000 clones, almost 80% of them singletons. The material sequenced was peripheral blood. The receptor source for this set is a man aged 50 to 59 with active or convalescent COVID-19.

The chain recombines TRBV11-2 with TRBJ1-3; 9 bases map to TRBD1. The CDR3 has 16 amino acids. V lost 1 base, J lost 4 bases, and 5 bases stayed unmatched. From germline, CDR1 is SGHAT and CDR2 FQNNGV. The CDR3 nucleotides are TGTGCCAGCAGCTTAGCGGGGACAGGGTCGGGAAACACCATATATTTT. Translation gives CASSLAGTGSGNTIYF.

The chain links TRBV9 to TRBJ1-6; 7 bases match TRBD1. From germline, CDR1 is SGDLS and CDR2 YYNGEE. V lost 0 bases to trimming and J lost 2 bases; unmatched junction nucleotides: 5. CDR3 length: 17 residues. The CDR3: CASSVDLGTAYNSPLHF. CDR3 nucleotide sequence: TGTGCCAGCAGCGTAGATTTGGGGACAGCCTATAATTCACCCCTCCACTTT.

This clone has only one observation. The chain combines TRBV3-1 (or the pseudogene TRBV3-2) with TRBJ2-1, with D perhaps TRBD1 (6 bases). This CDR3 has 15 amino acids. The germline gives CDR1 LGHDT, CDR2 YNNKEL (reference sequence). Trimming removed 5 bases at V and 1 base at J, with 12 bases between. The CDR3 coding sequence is TGTGCCAGCAGCGCAGGGGTCGGATCCTACAATGAGCAGTTCTTC. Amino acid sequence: CASSAGVGSYNEQFF.